The next 9 T cell receptor beta chains were all read from a single sample in a study of blood T cell repertoires in COVID-19. Generated by immunoSEQ multiplex PCR, the TCRdb table keeps only in-frame clones and is missing some. The table lists about 240,000 clones, about 86% of them singletons. The sample taken for sequencing was peripheral blood. The receptors here all came from a man in his 60s with acute or convalescent COVID-19.

V usage is TRBV21-1 and J usage is TRBJ2-7; TRBD2 is the table's D call, not checked against the DNA. TRBV21-1 is a pseudogene segment. There are 15 residues in the CDR3. This chain's CDR3 is CASRSIGSTSYEQYF. For the CDR3, the DNA is TGTGCCAGCAGATCAATCGGGAGTACATCCTACGAGCAGTACTTC.

The rearrangement uses TRBV30 and TRBJ1-2; no clear D. V was cut by 1 base and J by 8 bases, with 20 bases left in between. The CDR3 totals 15 residues. The V gene's germline CDR1 is GTSNPN and CDR2 SVGIG (reference sequence). The CDR3 nucleotides are TGTGCCTGGAGTGAGCTACTGGAACAGCTCCGGGGCTACACCTTC. This codes for CAWSELLEQLRGYTF.

The chain has TRBV5-1 and TRBJ2-7; D perhaps matches TRBD1 (5 bases). CDR1 and CDR2 (germline): SGHRS, YFSETQ. CDR3 length equals 16 residues. Trimming took off 0 bases at V and 3 bases at J, with 16 bases between the two ends. For the CDR3, the DNA is TGCGCCAGCAGCTTGGATTCTGGGGCTCAGGGCTACGAGCAGTACTTC. It encodes CASSLDSGAQGYEQYF.

The chain joins TRBV11-2 to TRBJ2-1; TRBD2 might be the D (6 bases). The germline V gene encodes CDR1 SGHAT and CDR2 FQNNGV. The CDR3 has 15 amino acids. The V gene lost 1 base and the J gene lost 5 bases, with 12 bases spanning the gap. Here the CDR3 reads CASSLVGTGHNEQFF. In DNA, the CDR3 is TGTGCCAGCAGCTTAGTGGGGACTGGACACAATGAGCAGTTCTTC.

V gene TRBV7-9 combines with J gene TRBJ2-7; TRBD2 matches at 9 bases. CDR3 length: 15 amino acids. Germline V gene sequence: CDR1 SEHNR, CDR2 FQNEAQ (reference sequence). V was pared by 3 bases and J by 4 bases, with 7 bases of the junction left unmatched. The DNA of the CDR3 is TGTGCCAGCAGCTTGGGCCTAGCGGGGATATACGAGCAGTACTTC. Residues: CASSLGLAGIYEQYF.

V gene TRBV6-1 combines with J gene TRBJ1-5; the D gene is possibly TRBD1 (6 bases). Germline CDR1 is MNHNS and CDR2 is SASEGT. Between the trimmed V and J ends, which lost 2 bases and 0 bases, there was a span of 11 bases. This CDR3 is 16 amino acids long. The CDR3 DNA follows: TGTGCCAGCAGTGAACGGCAGGGGCTTAGCAATCAGCCCCAGCATTTT. Its protein product is CASSERQGLSNQPQHF.

CDR3 amino acids: CASSQGQGAWNTEAFF. CDR3 sequence (DNA): TGCGCCAGCAGCCAGGGACAGGGGGCATGGAACACTGAAGCTTTCTTT. The chain links TRBV5-1 to TRBJ1-1, with TRBD1 identical over 12 bases. The CDR3 contains 16 residues. Germline-derived CDR1 and CDR2 are SGHRS and YFSETQ. Losses at the gene ends were 4 bases for V and 1 base for J; bases not matched to a gene: 5.

The genes are TRBV6-6 and TRBJ2-5, with D possibly being TRBD1 (6 bases). This CDR3 spans 15 amino acids. CDR1 MNHNY and CDR2 SVGAGI come from the germline V gene (reference sequence). V was clipped by 6 bases and J by 2 bases, with 16 bases between them. CDR3 sequence: CASSPPRTVQETQYF. CDR3 sequence (DNA): TGTGCCAGCAGCCCCCCGCGGACAGTACAAGAGACCCAGTACTTC.

V gene TRBV9 combines with J gene TRBJ2-1, with 7 bases that match TRBD1. The junction had 5 bases not matched to a gene; V was cut back by 3 bases and J by 2 bases. This CDR3 contains 15 residues. CDR1 and CDR2 from the germline V gene are SGDLS and YYNGEE. CDR3 sequence: CASSAGDSAYNEQFF. The CDR3 DNA reads as TGTGCCAGCAGCGCCGGGGACAGTGCCTACAATGAGCAGTTCTTC.